This T cell receptor beta chain was captured in a study of cytomegalovirus exposure and HLA in healthy donors. General study findings and limits: When a later analysis was performed, an Asian-associated ancestry cluster reportedly had fewer N-insertions than the approximately 700-donor mean. The study reported that TCR beta sequences accurately predicted HLA-A and HLA-B alleles in most subjects. Testing in vitro showed three CMV-associated chains specific for CMV antigens.

With respect to this clone: The antigen remains undetermined.

13 Jbeta primers and 60 Vbeta primers were used for the PCR. The protocol was immunoSEQ multiplex PCR, while the TCRdb copy is restricted to in-frame clones and leaves out a portion. The sample shows around 180,000 clones, around 78% of them seen only once. The CDR3 has 16 amino acids. The germline gives CDR1 MGHRA, CDR2 YSYEKL. With 2 bases clipped from V and 4 bases from J, the junction kept 8 bases outside the gene matches. V is TRBV4-1 and J is TRBJ1-5; 7 nucleotides match TRBD1. This TCR came from a woman aged 50 to 65 in good health and CMV-seropositive. The sequencing sample was made of PBMCs. CDR3 in DNA: TGCGCCAGCAGCCAACAGACAGGGTTCCTTAATCAGCCCCAGCATTTT. Its protein is CASSQQTGFLNQPQHF.